The 16 T cell receptor beta chains below were found in one sample sequenced in a study of cytomegalovirus exposure and HLA in healthy donors. 13 Jbeta primers and 60 Vbeta primers were used for the PCR. Produced via immunoSEQ multiplex PCR; TCRdb's table is partial and in-frame only. Of roughly 200,000 clones in the sample, about 80% were seen once. Sequencing was done on a sample of PBMCs. All receptors come from a woman aged 30 to 39 in good health and CMV-seronegative.

This chain joins TRBV4-1 and TRBJ2-7; TRBD2 agrees at 10 bases. Germline CDR1 is MGHRA and CDR2 is YSYEKL. The CDR3 length is 19 residues. Trimming removed 3 bases from V and 0 bases from J; junction bases left unmatched: 14. The CDR3 nucleotides are TGCGCCAGCAGCCAGGGGTATCTAGCGGGGGTAAGAAGCTCCTACGAGCAGTACTTC. As protein: CASSQGYLAGVRSSYEQYF.

The CDR3 sequence: CASSLGTLGTQYF. CDR3 bases: TGTGCCAGCAGCTTGGGGACACTAGGGACCCAGTACTTC. V usage is TRBV14 and J usage is TRBJ2-5, with a tentative D call TRBD1 (6 bases). Trimming pared 5 bases from V and 7 bases from J, leaving 14 bases between. The CDR3 extends over 13 amino acids. The germline CDR1 and CDR2 sequences are SGHDN and FVKESK. The variable domain in full, with the rest retrieved from reference TRBV14 and TRBJ2-5, is EAGVTQFPSHSVIEKGQTVTLRCDPISGHDNLYWYRRVMGKEIKFLLHFVKESKQDESGMPNNRFLAERTGGTYSTLKVQPAELEDSGVYFCASSLGTLGTQYFGPGTRLLVL.

J is TRBJ2-1 and V is TRBV27; TRBD2 agrees at 10 bases. Germline V CDR1 and CDR2: MNHEY, SMNVEV (reference sequence). Germline trimming cut 8 bases from V and 4 bases from J; bases unmatched to any gene: 5. The CDR3 runs 14 residues. CDR3: CASRTSGTYNEQFF. The CDR3 DNA follows: TGTGCCAGCCGGACTAGCGGCACATACAATGAGCAGTTCTTC.

The chain couples TRBV19 to TRBJ2-7; D perhaps matches TRBD2 (5 bases). The germline V and J ends were trimmed by 3 bases and 2 bases, with 8 bases remaining between them. Germline CDR1 and CDR2: LNHDA and SQIVND (reference sequence). The CDR3 extends over 13 amino acids. CDR3 nucleotide sequence: TGTGCCAGTAGTATCGACGGGGCCTACGAGCAGTACTTC. Translated, it gives CASSIDGAYEQYF.

This clone has more than one count but fewer than ten. The V and J genes are TRBV11-2 and TRBJ1-1, with a possible D match to TRBD1 (5 bases). The CDR3 has 14 residues. The germline gives CDR1 SGHAT, CDR2 FQNNGV. The V gene lost 1 base and the J gene lost 3 bases, with 9 bases spanning the gap. This CDR3 reads CASSLGPGYTEAFF. The CDR3 region has the DNA TGTGCCAGCAGCTTAGGCCCAGGGTACACTGAAGCTTTCTTT.

The chain joins TRBV6-1 to TRBJ2-1; no clear D. This CDR3 spans 15 amino acids. The germline V gene has CDR1 MNHNS and CDR2 SASEGT. V gave up 1 base and J gave up 0 bases, with 7 bases separating them. The CDR3 loop is CASSEGGVSYNEQFF. CDR3 DNA: TGTGCCAGCAGTGAAGGAGGAGTCTCCTACAATGAGCAGTTCTTC.

The chain has TRBV7-6 and TRBJ1-6; 9 positions match TRBD1. CDR1 and CDR2 from the germline V gene are SGHVS and FNYEAQ. The CDR3 is 16 residues long. V lost 5 bases and J lost 1; bases outside the gene matches: 3. The CDR3: CASSQTGGSYNSPLHF. The DNA of the CDR3 is TGTGCCAGCAGCCAGACAGGGGGTTCCTATAATTCACCCCTCCACTTT. The whole variable domain, remainder taken from reference TRBV7-6 and TRBJ1-6, is GAGVSQSPRYKVTKRGQDVALRCDPISGHVSLYWYRQALGQGPEFLTYFNYEAQQDKSGLPNDRFSAERPEGSISTLTIQRTEQRDSAMYRCASSQTGGSYNSPLHFGNGTRLTVT.

This clone has only one observation. The J gene is TRBJ1-6, the V gene TRBV27; a weak D match, TRBD1 (6 bases). The CDR3 is made up of 14 amino acids. In germline, CDR1 is MNHEY, CDR2 SMNVEV (reference sequence). Trimming pared 6 bases from V and 9 bases from J, leaving 15 bases between. This chain's CDR3 is CASRSGVFGSPLHF. CDR3 nucleotides: TGTGCCAGCAGATCAGGGGTATTCGGTTCACCCCTCCACTTT.

V is TRBV2 and J is TRBJ2-5; 7 nucleotides match TRBD1. Germline V gene lookup returns CDR1 SNHLY and CDR2 FYNNEI. Trimming took 10 bases from V and 0 from J; bases not matched to a gene: 2. CDR3 length equals 12 residues. CDR3 DNA sequence: TGTGCCAAAGACAGGGACCAAGAGACCCAGTACTTC. Protein product: CAKDRDQETQYF.

This rearrangement joins TRBV19 to TRBJ2-1; 12 nucleotides align to TRBD2. Germline values: CDR1 LNHDA, CDR2 SQIVND (reference sequence). The length of the CDR3 is 15 residues. V lost 8 bases, J lost 3 bases, and 5 bases stayed unmatched. CDR3 in DNA: TGTGCCAGTCACCCGGGACTAGCGGGCTACAATGAGCAGTTCTTC. Translating it yields CASHPGLAGYNEQFF. Using reference TRBV19 and TRBJ2-1 for the parts outside the CDR3, the full variable domain is DGGITQSPKYLFRKEGQNVTLSCEQNLNHDAMYWYRQDPGQGLRLIYYSQIVNDFQKGDIAEGYSVSREKKESFPLTVTSAQKNPTAFYLCASHPGLAGYNEQFFGPGTRLTVL.

This clone was seen once. CDR3 DNA: TGCAGCGTTAATAGCTACACAGATACGCAGTATTTT. It yields the protein CSVNSYTDTQYF. The chain recombines TRBV29-1 with TRBJ2-3; D remains unclear. This CDR3 has 12 amino acids. With 5 bases removed from V and 2 bases from J, the gap between germline ends came to 8 bases. Germline lookup yields CDR1 SQVTM and CDR2 ANQGSEA.

The rearrangement links TRBV7-3 to TRBJ2-5; 13 bases agree with TRBD2. The CDR3 has 17 residues. The junction had 10 bases not matched to a gene; V was cut back by 5 bases and J by 4 bases. Germline CDR1 is SGHTA and CDR2 is FQGTGA. The CDR3 loop is CASSLGLAGAEGETQYF. CDR3 bases: TGTGCCAGCAGCCTCGGACTAGCGGGGGCCGAAGGAGAGACCCAGTACTTC.

This sequence joins TRBV6-6 and TRBJ2-5, with 9 positions matching TRBD2. The CDR3 is 14 residues long. Losses at the gene ends were 7 bases for V and 5 bases for J; bases not matched to a gene: 8. Per germline, CDR1 MNHNY and CDR2 SVGAGI (reference sequence). For the CDR3, the DNA is TGTGCCAGCATTGGCCAGCGGGGGGCGGAGACCCAGTACTTC. It encodes CASIGQRGAETQYF.

This chain uses TRBV5-1 with TRBJ1-3, with D hard to call. The CDR3 runs 17 residues. V was pared by 3 bases and J by 0 bases, with 16 bases between. Germline CDR1 and CDR2: SGHRS and YFSETQ. The CDR3 spells CASSYFSGDFSGNTIYF. DNA for the CDR3: TGCGCCAGCAGCTACTTTTCAGGCGATTTCTCTGGAAACACCATATATTTT.

This chain links TRBV5-1 with TRBJ2-3; TRBD2 matches 14 bases. Unmatched junction bases numbered 7, after V lost 4 bases and J lost 0 bases. There are 18 residues in the CDR3. Germline V gene sequence: CDR1 SGHRS, CDR2 YFSETQ. The chain's CDR3 is CASSPGTSGSPSTDTQYF. Written as DNA, the CDR3 is TGCGCCAGCAGCCCGGGGACTAGCGGGAGCCCAAGCACAGATACGCAGTATTTT.

CDR3 DNA: TGCGCCAGCAGCTTGCTAGGACAGGCCCGGCGGGAAGATGAAAAACTGTTTTTT. Its protein product is CASSLLGQARREDEKLFF. The chain is built from TRBV5-1 and TRBJ1-4, with 7 nucleotides matching TRBD1. The J segment lost 6 bases and the V segment lost 1 base, leaving 15 bases of the junction unmatched. CDR1 and CDR2 (germline): SGHRS, YFSETQ. The CDR3 consists of 18 residues. The full variable domain, in which reference TRBV5-1 and TRBJ1-4 provide the parts outside the CDR3, is KAGVTQTPRYLIKTRGQQVTLSCSPISGHRSVSWYQQTPGQGLQFLFEYFSETQRNKGNFPGRFSGRQFSNSRSEMNVSTLELGDSALYLCASSLLGQARREDEKLFFGSGTQLSVL.